This is a list of T cell receptor beta chains from one sample in a study of cytomegalovirus exposure and HLA in healthy donors. Clones were sequenced by immunoSEQ multiplex PCR, and TCRdb holds only the in-frame ones, with some missing. The repertoire holds under 200,000 clones, with 65% to 80% as singletons. The sequencing input was PBMCs. The source is a woman between 50 and 59 years old in good health and CMV-seropositive. CDR3s include the opening cysteine and the closing phenylalanine or tryptophan. The D gene is left open where the match is weak. Clone size is given for some rows only: seen once, a few or many times, or a class if the clone is expanded.

j_call: TRBJ2-1; d_call: TRBD2; v_call: TRBV7-8; clone_size: .; cdr3_aa: CASSHPRLAGVGNEQFF; cdr3_nt: TGTGCCAGCAGCCACCCCCGACTAGCGGGCGTAGGGAATGAGCAGTTCTTC
j_call: TRBJ2-3; d_call: .; v_call: TRBV10-1; clone_size: few; cdr3_aa: CASSRGSDTQYF; cdr3_nt: TGCGCCAGCAGCAGGGGTTCGGATACGCAGTATTTT
j_call: TRBJ2-7; d_call: .; v_call: TRBV14; clone_size: .; cdr3_aa: CASSQLTEIYEQYF; cdr3_nt: TGTGCCAGCAGCCAGTTAACAGAAATCTACGAGCAGTACTTC
j_call: TRBJ1-1; d_call: TRBD1; v_call: TRBV6-1; clone_size: once; cdr3_aa: CASSPRTGETEAFF; cdr3_nt: TGTGCCAGCAGTCCCAGGACAGGGGAGACTGAAGCTTTCTTT
j_call: TRBJ1-5; d_call: .; v_call: TRBV7-9; clone_size: .; cdr3_aa: CASSFGGDEPQHF; cdr3_nt: TGTGCCAGCAGCTTTGGCGGAGACGAGCCCCAGCATTTT
j_call: TRBJ2-7; d_call: .; v_call: TRBV7-2; clone_size: .; cdr3_aa: CASSFTGSSSYEQYF; cdr3_nt: TGTGCCAGCAGCTTTACGGGATCGAGCTCCTACGAGCAGTACTTC
j_call: TRBJ1-5; d_call: .; v_call: TRBV5-6; clone_size: .; cdr3_aa: CASSLGWQVRYSNQPQHF; cdr3_nt: TGTGCCAGCAGCCTGGGGTGGCAGGTTCGTTATAGCAATCAGCCCCAGCATTTT
j_call: TRBJ1-2; d_call: TRBD1; v_call: TRBV7-2; clone_size: once; cdr3_aa: CASSSDHRGGYTF; cdr3_nt: TGTGCCAGCAGCTCCGACCACAGGGGTGGCTACACCTTC
j_call: TRBJ1-4; d_call: .; v_call: TRBV7-2; clone_size: .; cdr3_aa: CASSQIPDGEGKLLF; cdr3_nt: TGTGCCAGCAGCCAGATACCCGACGGGGAAGGAAAACTGCTTTTT
j_call: TRBJ2-3; d_call: TRBD2; v_call: TRBV6-5; clone_size: few; cdr3_aa: CASSYGAGGPTDTQYF; cdr3_nt: TGTGCCAGCAGTTACGGGGCGGGGGGGCCCACAGATACGCAGTATTTT
j_call: TRBJ2-4; d_call: TRBD2; v_call: TRBV6-1; clone_size: .; cdr3_aa: CASTERGTLGKNIQYF; cdr3_nt: TGTGCCAGCACTGAGCGGGGGACATTAGGCAAAAACATTCAGTACTTC
j_call: TRBJ1-2; d_call: .; v_call: TRBV5-1; clone_size: .; cdr3_aa: CASSLSQNYGYTF; cdr3_nt: TGCGCCAGCAGCTTGTCGCAGAACTATGGCTACACCTTC
j_call: TRBJ1-5; d_call: .; v_call: TRBV10-3; clone_size: .; cdr3_aa: CAIRGHDSNQPQHF; cdr3_nt: TGTGCCATCAGGGGCCACGATAGCAATCAGCCCCAGCATTTT
j_call: TRBJ2-3; d_call: .; v_call: TRBV6-5; clone_size: few; cdr3_aa: CASSYRGYGTDTQYF; cdr3_nt: TGTGCCAGCAGTTATAGGGGGTACGGCACAGATACGCAGTATTTT
j_call: TRBJ1-2; d_call: .; v_call: TRBV4-3; clone_size: once; cdr3_aa: CASSQGQGSGGYTF; cdr3_nt: TGCGCCAGCAGCCAAGGTCAGGGGTCCGGAGGCTACACCTTC
j_call: TRBJ2-5; d_call: TRBD1; v_call: TRBV13; clone_size: .; cdr3_aa: CASSSRRGDREPETQYF; cdr3_nt: TGTGCCAGCAGCTCCCGTAGGGGCGACAGGGAACCAGAGACCCAGTACTTC
j_call: TRBJ1-5; d_call: .; v_call: TRBV21-1; clone_size: few; cdr3_aa: CASSKPGQPYSNQPQHF; cdr3_nt: TGTGCCAGCAGCAAACCGGGACAGCCTTATAGCAATCAGCCCCAGCATTTT
j_call: TRBJ2-3; d_call: .; v_call: TRBV19; clone_size: .; cdr3_aa: CASSDPGLGTDTQYF; cdr3_nt: TGTGCCAGTAGTGACCCGGGGTTGGGGACAGATACGCAGTATTTT
j_call: TRBJ2-7; d_call: TRBD1; v_call: TRBV4-3; clone_size: .; cdr3_aa: CASSQGIGTGGREQYF; cdr3_nt: TGCGCCAGCAGCCAAGGGATAGGGACAGGGGGTCGCGAGCAGTACTTC
j_call: TRBJ2-5; d_call: .; v_call: TRBV5-1; clone_size: .; cdr3_aa: CASAPLGGETQYF; cdr3_nt: TGCGCCAGCGCCCCGTTGGGGGGAGAGACCCAGTACTTC
j_call: TRBJ1-2; d_call: .; v_call: TRBV5-1; clone_size: once; cdr3_aa: CASSLDQGRHYGYTF; cdr3_nt: TGCGCCAGCAGCTTGGACCAGGGCAGACACTATGGCTACACCTTC
j_call: TRBJ2-2; d_call: TRBD1; v_call: TRBV6-6; clone_size: once; cdr3_aa: CASSLTGVDTGELFF; cdr3_nt: TGTGCCAGCAGCCTGACAGGGGTCGACACCGGGGAGCTGTTTTTT
j_call: TRBJ2-2; d_call: .; v_call: TRBV9; clone_size: .; cdr3_aa: CASSYDFEAVTNTGELFF; cdr3_nt: TGTGCCAGCAGCTACGACTTTGAGGCGGTAACGAACACCGGGGAGCTGTTTTTT
j_call: TRBJ2-1; d_call: TRBD2; v_call: TRBV30; clone_size: .; cdr3_aa: CAWNPGLAGYNEQFF; cdr3_nt: TGTGCCTGGAACCCGGGACTAGCGGGATACAATGAGCAGTTCTTC
j_call: TRBJ2-5; d_call: TRBD2; v_call: TRBV7-2; clone_size: .; cdr3_aa: CASSLIRAGGRGETQYF; cdr3_nt: TGTGCCAGCAGCTTAATACGAGCGGGGGGCCGGGGAGAGACCCAGTACTTC
j_call: TRBJ2-5; d_call: .; v_call: TRBV7-7; clone_size: once; cdr3_aa: CASSPTGLQETQYF; cdr3_nt: TGTGCTAGCAGCCCGACAGGCCTCCAAGAGACCCAGTACTTC
j_call: TRBJ1-2; d_call: .; v_call: TRBV9; clone_size: .; cdr3_aa: CASRPGGGEGYTF; cdr3_nt: TGTGCCAGCAGGCCCGGAGGGGGGGAAGGCTACACCTTC
j_call: TRBJ2-7; d_call: TRBD1; v_call: TRBV6-5; clone_size: .; cdr3_aa: CASSRQGGYYEQYF; cdr3_nt: TGTGCCAGCAGTCGACAGGGGGGCTACTACGAGCAGTACTTC
j_call: TRBJ1-2; d_call: TRBD1; v_call: TRBV6-1; clone_size: once; cdr3_aa: CASSPGTGIYGYTF; cdr3_nt: TGTGCCAGCAGCCCCGGGACAGGGATCTATGGCTACACCTTC
j_call: TRBJ2-1; d_call: .; v_call: TRBV6-4; clone_size: .; cdr3_aa: CASSPELGSYNEQFF; cdr3_nt: TGTGCCAGCAGCCCTGAGCTTGGCTCCTACAATGAGCAGTTCTTC
j_call: TRBJ2-1; d_call: .; v_call: TRBV6-5; clone_size: .; cdr3_aa: CASSGHRDNEQFF; cdr3_nt: TGTGCCAGTTCGGGACACCGGGACAATGAGCAGTTCTTC
j_call: TRBJ2-7; d_call: TRBD2; v_call: TRBV18; clone_size: .; cdr3_aa: CASSPSTSGDYEQYF; cdr3_nt: TGTGCCAGCTCACCAAGTACTAGCGGGGACTACGAGCAGTACTTC
j_call: TRBJ2-1; d_call: TRBD1; v_call: TRBV6-1; clone_size: .; cdr3_aa: CATQPGQYSNEQFF; cdr3_nt: TGTGCCACGCAGCCGGGACAGTACTCCAATGAGCAGTTCTTC
j_call: TRBJ1-5; d_call: TRBD1; v_call: TRBV6-4; clone_size: .; cdr3_aa: CASSGDRDQPQHF; cdr3_nt: TGTGCCAGCAGTGGGGACAGAGATCAGCCCCAGCATTTT
j_call: TRBJ1-1; d_call: .; v_call: TRBV5-4; clone_size: .; cdr3_aa: CASSLDSGGFTEAFF; cdr3_nt: TGTGCCAGCAGCCTGGACTCAGGTGGATTCACTGAAGCTTTCTTT
j_call: TRBJ2-6; d_call: TRBD1; v_call: TRBV19; clone_size: .; cdr3_aa: CASITGGGKDGANVLTF; cdr3_nt: TGTGCCAGTATTACAGGGGGCGGAAAAGATGGGGCCAACGTCCTGACTTTC
j_call: TRBJ2-7; d_call: TRBD1; v_call: TRBV7-6; clone_size: .; cdr3_aa: CASSSGDRWPYEQYF; cdr3_nt: TGTGCCAGCAGCTCGGGGGACAGGTGGCCCTACGAGCAGTACTTC
j_call: TRBJ2-1; d_call: .; v_call: TRBV7-2; clone_size: .; cdr3_aa: CASSLANEQFF; cdr3_nt: TGTGCCAGCAGCTTGGCCAATGAGCAGTTCTTC
j_call: TRBJ1-2; d_call: TRBD1; v_call: TRBV7-2; clone_size: .; cdr3_aa: CASSLSLTGNYGYTF; cdr3_nt: TGTGCCAGCAGCTTAAGTTTGACAGGGAACTATGGCTACACCTTC
j_call: TRBJ1-1; d_call: .; v_call: TRBV30; clone_size: .; cdr3_aa: CAWNTYGGRRGSTEAFF; cdr3_nt: TGTGCCTGGAATACTTACGGGGGGCGGAGAGGGAGCACTGAAGCTTTCTTT